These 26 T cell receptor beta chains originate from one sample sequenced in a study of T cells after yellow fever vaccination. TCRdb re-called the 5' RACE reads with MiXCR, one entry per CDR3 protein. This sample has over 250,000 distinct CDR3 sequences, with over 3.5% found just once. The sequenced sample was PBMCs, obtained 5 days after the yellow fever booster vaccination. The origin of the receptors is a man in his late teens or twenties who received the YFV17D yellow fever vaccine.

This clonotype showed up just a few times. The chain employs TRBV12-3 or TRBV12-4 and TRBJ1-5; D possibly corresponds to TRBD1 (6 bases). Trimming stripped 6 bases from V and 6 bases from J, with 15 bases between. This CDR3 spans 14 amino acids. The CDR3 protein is CASSPGQPIQPQHF. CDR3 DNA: TGTGCCAGCAGCCCCGGACAGCCAATTCAGCCCCAGCATTTT.

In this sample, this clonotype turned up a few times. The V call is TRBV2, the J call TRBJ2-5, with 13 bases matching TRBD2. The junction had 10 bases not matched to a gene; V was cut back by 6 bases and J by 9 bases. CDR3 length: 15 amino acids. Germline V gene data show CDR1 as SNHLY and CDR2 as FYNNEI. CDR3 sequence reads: CASSEILAGGLAQYF. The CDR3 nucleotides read TGTGCCAGCAGCGAAATACTAGCGGGGGGGTTGGCCCAGTACTTC.

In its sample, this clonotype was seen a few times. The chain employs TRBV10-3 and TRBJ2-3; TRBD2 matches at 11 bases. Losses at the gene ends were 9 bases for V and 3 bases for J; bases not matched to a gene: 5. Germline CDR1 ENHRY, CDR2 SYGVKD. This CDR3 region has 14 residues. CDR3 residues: CAIAPSGGTDTQYF. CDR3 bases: TGTGCCATAGCCCCTAGCGGGGGGACAGATACGCAGTATTTT.

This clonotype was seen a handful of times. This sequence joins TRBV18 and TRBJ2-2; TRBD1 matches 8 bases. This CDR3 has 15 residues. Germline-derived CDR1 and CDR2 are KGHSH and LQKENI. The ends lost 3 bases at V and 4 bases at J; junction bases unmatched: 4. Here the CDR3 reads CASSPTGDRTGELFF. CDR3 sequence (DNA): TGTGCCAGCTCACCGACAGGGGATCGCACCGGGGAGCTGTTTTTT.

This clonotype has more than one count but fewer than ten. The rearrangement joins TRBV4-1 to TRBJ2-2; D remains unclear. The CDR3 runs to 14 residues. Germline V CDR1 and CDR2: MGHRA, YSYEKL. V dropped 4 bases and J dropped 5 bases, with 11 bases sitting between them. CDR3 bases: TGCGCCAGCAGCCCCGGGTCTCCTACCGGGGAGCTGTTTTTT. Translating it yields CASSPGSPTGELFF.

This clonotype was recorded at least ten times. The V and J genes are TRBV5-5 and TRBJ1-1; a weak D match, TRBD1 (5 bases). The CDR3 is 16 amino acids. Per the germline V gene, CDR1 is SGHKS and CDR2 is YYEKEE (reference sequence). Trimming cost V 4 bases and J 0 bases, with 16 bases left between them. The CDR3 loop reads CASSPKIGALNTEAFF. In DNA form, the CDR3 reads TGTGCCAGCAGCCCGAAGATCGGGGCCCTGAACACTGAAGCTTTCTTT.

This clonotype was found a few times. The CDR3 is CATSRDPNQPQHF. In DNA, the CDR3 is TGTGCCACCAGCAGAGACCCCAATCAGCCCCAGCATTTT. The chain carries TRBV15 and TRBJ1-5; D unresolved. The CDR3 spans 13 residues. Germline assignment: CDR1 LNHNV and CDR2 YYDKDF (reference sequence). The V and J ends lost 0 bases and 3 bases respectively, with 3 bases between them.

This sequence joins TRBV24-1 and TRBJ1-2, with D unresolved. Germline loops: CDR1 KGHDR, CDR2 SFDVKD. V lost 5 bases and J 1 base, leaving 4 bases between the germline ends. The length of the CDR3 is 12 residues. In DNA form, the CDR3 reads TGTGCCACCAGTGGGGGTAACTATGGCTACACCTTC. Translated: CATSGGNYGYTF.

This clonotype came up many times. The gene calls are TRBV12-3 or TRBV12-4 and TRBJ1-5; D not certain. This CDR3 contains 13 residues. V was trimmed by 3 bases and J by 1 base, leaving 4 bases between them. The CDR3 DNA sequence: TGTGCCAGCAGTTTGATGAGCAATCAGCCCCAGCATTTT. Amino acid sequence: CASSLMSNQPQHF.

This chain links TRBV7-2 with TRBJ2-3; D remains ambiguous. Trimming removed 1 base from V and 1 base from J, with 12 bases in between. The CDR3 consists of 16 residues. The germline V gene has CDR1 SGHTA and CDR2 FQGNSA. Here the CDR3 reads CASSLVRLTGTDTQYF. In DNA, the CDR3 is TGTGCCAGCAGCTTAGTACGCCTAACCGGCACAGATACGCAGTATTTT.

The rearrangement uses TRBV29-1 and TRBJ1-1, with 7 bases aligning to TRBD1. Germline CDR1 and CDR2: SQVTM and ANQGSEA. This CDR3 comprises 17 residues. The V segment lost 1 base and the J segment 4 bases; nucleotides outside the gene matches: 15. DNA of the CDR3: TGCAGCGTTGAAGGGATGGACCACAGGGGCCGTTCCACTGAAGCTTTCTTT. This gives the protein CSVEGMDHRGRSTEAFF.

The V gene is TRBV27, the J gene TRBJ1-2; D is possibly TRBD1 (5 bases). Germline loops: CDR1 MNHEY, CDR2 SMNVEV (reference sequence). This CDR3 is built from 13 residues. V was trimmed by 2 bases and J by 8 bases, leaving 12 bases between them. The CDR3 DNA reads TGTGCCAGCAGTTTAAACGGGGGTGAAGGCTACACCTTC. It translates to CASSLNGGEGYTF.

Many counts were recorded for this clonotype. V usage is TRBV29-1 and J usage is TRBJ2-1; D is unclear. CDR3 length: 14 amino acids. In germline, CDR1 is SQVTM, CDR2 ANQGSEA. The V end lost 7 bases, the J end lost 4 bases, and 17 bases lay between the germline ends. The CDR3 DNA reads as TGCAGCGGTGCCCATGGGCAAAATTACAATGAGCAGTTCTTC. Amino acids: CSGAHGQNYNEQFF.

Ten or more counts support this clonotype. The CDR3 region is CARWGGLDQPQHF. CDR3 DNA: TGTGCCAGATGGGGCGGCTTGGATCAGCCCCAGCATTTT. The chain has TRBV6-6 and TRBJ1-5; D may be TRBD1 (5 bases). Trimming pared 9 bases from V and 5 bases from J, leaving 14 bases between. This CDR3 is 13 amino acids long. From germline, CDR1 is MNHNY and CDR2 SVGAGI (reference sequence).

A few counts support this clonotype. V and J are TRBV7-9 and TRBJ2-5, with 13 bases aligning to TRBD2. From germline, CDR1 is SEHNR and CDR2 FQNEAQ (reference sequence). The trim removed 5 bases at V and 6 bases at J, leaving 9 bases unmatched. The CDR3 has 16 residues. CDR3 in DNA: TGTGCCAGCAGCCACCGACTAGCGGGGGGCAGTAAGACCCAGTACTTC. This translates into CASSHRLAGGSKTQYF.

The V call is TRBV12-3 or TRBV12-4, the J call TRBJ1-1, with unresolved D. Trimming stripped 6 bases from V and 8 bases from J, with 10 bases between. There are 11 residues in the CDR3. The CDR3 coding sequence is TGTGCCAGCAGCCCTCTTCGGGAAGCTTTCTTT. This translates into CASSPLREAFF.

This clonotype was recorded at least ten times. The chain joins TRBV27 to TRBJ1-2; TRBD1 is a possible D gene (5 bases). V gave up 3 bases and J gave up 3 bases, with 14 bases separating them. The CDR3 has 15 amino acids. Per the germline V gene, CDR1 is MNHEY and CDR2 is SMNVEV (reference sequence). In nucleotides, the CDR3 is TGTGCCAGCAGTTTTCATTCTTCAGGGTACTATGGCTACACCTTC. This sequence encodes CASSFHSSGYYGYTF.

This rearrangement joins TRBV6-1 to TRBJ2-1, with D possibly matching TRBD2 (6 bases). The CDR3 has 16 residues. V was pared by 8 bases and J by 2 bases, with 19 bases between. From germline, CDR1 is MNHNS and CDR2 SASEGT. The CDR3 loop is CASVGGSAGPYNEQFF. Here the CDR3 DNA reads TGTGCCAGCGTGGGGGGTAGCGCGGGACCCTACAATGAGCAGTTCTTC.

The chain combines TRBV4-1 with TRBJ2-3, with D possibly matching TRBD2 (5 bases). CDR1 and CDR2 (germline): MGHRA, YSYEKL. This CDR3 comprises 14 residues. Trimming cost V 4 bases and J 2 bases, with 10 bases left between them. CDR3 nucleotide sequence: TGCGCCAGCAGCCTCGGGGAACTCACAGATACGCAGTATTTT. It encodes CASSLGELTDTQYF.

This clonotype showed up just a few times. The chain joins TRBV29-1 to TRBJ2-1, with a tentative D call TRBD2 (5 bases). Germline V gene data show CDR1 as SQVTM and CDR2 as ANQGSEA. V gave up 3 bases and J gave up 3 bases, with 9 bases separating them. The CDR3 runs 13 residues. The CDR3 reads CSVEAGNYNEQFF. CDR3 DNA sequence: TGCAGCGTTGAGGCCGGGAACTACAATGAGCAGTTCTTC.

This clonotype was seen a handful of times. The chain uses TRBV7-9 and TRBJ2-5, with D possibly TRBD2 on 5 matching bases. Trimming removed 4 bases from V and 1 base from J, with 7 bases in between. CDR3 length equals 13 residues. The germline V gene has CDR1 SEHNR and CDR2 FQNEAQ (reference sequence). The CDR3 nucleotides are TGTGCCAGCAGCTCGGACTTCCAAGAGACCCAGTACTTC. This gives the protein CASSSDFQETQYF.

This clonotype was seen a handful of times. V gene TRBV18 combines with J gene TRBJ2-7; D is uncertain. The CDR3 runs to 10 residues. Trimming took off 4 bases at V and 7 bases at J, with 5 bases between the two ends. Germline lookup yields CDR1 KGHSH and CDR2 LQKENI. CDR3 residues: CASSLLEQYV. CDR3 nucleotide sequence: TGTGCCAGCTCACTGTTGGAGCAGTACGTC.

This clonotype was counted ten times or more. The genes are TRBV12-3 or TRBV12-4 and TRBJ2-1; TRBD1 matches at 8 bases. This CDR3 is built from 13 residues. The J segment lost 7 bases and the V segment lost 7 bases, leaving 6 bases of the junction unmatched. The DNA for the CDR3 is TGTGCCAGCACCCAGACAGGGGTGAATGAGCAGTTCTTC. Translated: CASTQTGVNEQFF.

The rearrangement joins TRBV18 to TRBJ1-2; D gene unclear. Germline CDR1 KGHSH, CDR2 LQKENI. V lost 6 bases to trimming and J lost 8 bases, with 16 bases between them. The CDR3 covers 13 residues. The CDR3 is CASSDRNLLGYTF. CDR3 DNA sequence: TGTGCCAGCTCTGACCGCAATCTACTCGGCTACACCTTC.

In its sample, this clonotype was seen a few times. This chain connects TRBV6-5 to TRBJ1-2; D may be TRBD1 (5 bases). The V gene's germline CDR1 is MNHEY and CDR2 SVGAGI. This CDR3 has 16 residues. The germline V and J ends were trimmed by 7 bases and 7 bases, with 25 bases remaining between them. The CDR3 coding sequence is TGTGCCAGCACCCAAGTTTCTCGAGGGGTTGGGTCTGGCTACACCTTC. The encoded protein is CASTQVSRGVGSGYTF.

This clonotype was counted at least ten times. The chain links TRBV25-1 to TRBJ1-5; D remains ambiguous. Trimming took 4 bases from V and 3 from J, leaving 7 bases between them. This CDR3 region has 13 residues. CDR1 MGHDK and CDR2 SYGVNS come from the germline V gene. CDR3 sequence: CASSAAANQPQHF. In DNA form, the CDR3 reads TGTGCCAGCAGTGCGGCAGCCAATCAGCCCCAGCATTTT.